This passage covers 30 T cell receptor beta chains from one sample sequenced in a study of T cells in Graves' hyperthyroidism and ophthalmopathy. Amplified TCR beta CDR3 regions came from RNA transcripts. First-round RT-PCR targeting the TCR CDR3 was performed with the HTBI primer set. From the multiplex PCR reads, TCRdb called clonotypes with MiXCR, one entry per CDR3 protein. The table shows over 350,000 distinct CDR3 sequences, with less than 20% occurring only once. The sequenced material came from blood. Every receptor here comes from a man younger than 35 with Graves' ophthalmopathy.

This clonotype was observed at least ten times. This chain joins TRBV20-1 and TRBJ2-1; 8 bases map to TRBD2. CDR1 DFQATT and CDR2 SNEGSKA come from the germline V gene (reference sequence). The V segment lost 0 bases and the J segment 10 bases; nucleotides outside the gene matches: 8. The CDR3 contains 14 residues. The CDR3 bases are TGCAGTGCTAGAGATGGACTAGCTTCAGAGGAGCAGTTCTTC. It specifies CSARDGLASEEQFF.

V and J are TRBV11-1 and TRBJ2-7, with D perhaps matching TRBD2 (5 bases). The germline CDR1 and CDR2 sequences are SGHAT and FQDESV (reference sequence). V lost 1 base and J lost 2, with 12 bases in between. The CDR3 spans 15 residues. DNA for the CDR3: TGTGCCAGCAGCTTAGTAGCGACGGCCGCCTACGAGCAGTACTTC. Translated: CASSLVATAAYEQYF.

This clonotype was detected only a few times. The chain joins TRBV25-1 to TRBJ1-5, with 9 bases fitting TRBD1. Germline CDR1 MGHDK, CDR2 SYGVNS. The ends lost 1 base at V and 7 bases at J; junction bases unmatched: 5. This CDR3 has 15 residues. The CDR3 DNA reads as TGTGCCAGCAGTGAATCGGGACAGGGAAGACAGCCCCAGCATTTT. Protein sequence: CASSESGQGRQPQHF. Variable domain in full (rest from reference TRBV25-1 and TRBJ1-5): EADIYQTPRYLVIGTGKKITLECSQTMGHDKMYWYQQDPGMELHLIHYSYGVNSTEKGDLSSESTVSRIRTEHFPLTLESARPSHTSQYLCASSESGQGRQPQHFGDGTRLSIL.

This clonotype was counted at least ten times. The V gene is TRBV11-2, the J gene TRBJ1-6, with D unresolved. The V end lost 5 bases, the J end lost 3 bases, and 17 bases lay between the germline ends. Looked up from germline, CDR1 is SGHAT and CDR2 is FQNNGV. The CDR3 has 17 residues. CDR3 residues: CASSPCAGCNYNSPLHF. For the CDR3, the DNA is TGTGCCAGCAGCCCTTGTGCGGGCTGCAACTATAATTCACCCCTCCACTTT.

V gene TRBV9 combines with J gene TRBJ1-2, with D possibly being TRBD1 (6 bases). The CDR3 loop spans 15 amino acids. Germline V gene data show CDR1 as SGDLS and CDR2 as YYNGEE. V was clipped by 4 bases and J by 4 bases, with 17 bases between them. DNA of the CDR3: TGTGCCAGCAGCCCCCGAGAGGGGGACCTCTATGGCTACACCTTC. It is translated as CASSPREGDLYGYTF.

The rearrangement joins TRBV18 to TRBJ2-1, with 10 bases that match TRBD1. This CDR3 is built from 15 residues. After removal of 8 bases from V and 6 bases from J, the junction contained 10 bases not matched to a gene. Germline lookup yields CDR1 KGHSH and CDR2 LQKENI. The CDR3 DNA follows: TGTGCCAGCCTACCGGGACAGGGGAGTAGCAATGAGCAGTTCTTC. Translation: CASLPGQGSSNEQFF.

V and J are TRBV5-1 and TRBJ2-7; D may match TRBD1 or TRBD2 (5 bases each). Germline loops: CDR1 SGHRS, CDR2 YFSETQ. V was trimmed by 2 bases and J by 0 bases, leaving 27 bases between them. The CDR3 spans 20 residues. CDR3 sequence: CASSLRWGMGGLGSSYEQYF. The CDR3 DNA sequence: TGCGCCAGCAGCTTAAGGTGGGGGATGGGCGGCCTGGGAAGCTCCTACGAGCAGTACTTC.

V gene TRBV10-3 combines with J gene TRBJ2-1; a weak D match, TRBD2 (5 bases). The CDR3 has 16 residues. Trimming cost V 3 bases and J 8 bases, with 20 bases left between them. Germline lookup yields CDR1 ENHRY and CDR2 SYGVKD. CDR3: CAISDPKALTRDEQFF. The CDR3 DNA reads as TGTGCCATCAGTGACCCGAAGGCCTTAACTAGGGATGAGCAGTTCTTC.

This chain uses TRBV3-1 with TRBJ1-6; D possibly corresponds to TRBD1 (5 bases). The CDR3 extends over 15 amino acids. V was trimmed by 4 bases and J by 7 bases, leaving 14 bases between them. Germline V gene lookup returns CDR1 LGHDT and CDR2 YNNKEL (reference sequence). The CDR3 sequence: CASSPSSEGNSPLHF. The CDR3 nucleotides are TGTGCCAGCAGCCCTTCTTCTGAGGGGAATTCACCCCTCCACTTT.

This clonotype was detected many times. The chain uses TRBV9 and TRBJ2-7; D gene uncertain. Germline values: CDR1 SGDLS, CDR2 YYNGEE. The V and J ends lost 5 bases and 0 bases respectively, with 15 bases between them. The CDR3 totals 15 residues. CDR3 residues: CASSAGVASSYEQYF. CDR3 coding DNA: TGTGCCAGCAGTGCCGGAGTGGCCAGCTCCTACGAGCAGTACTTC.

In this sample, this clonotype turned up many times. The chain couples TRBV3-1 to TRBJ2-1, with D possibly matching TRBD2 (5 bases). Germline V lookup: CDR1 LGHDT, CDR2 YNNKEL (reference sequence). This CDR3 is 14 amino acids long. Deletions cut 0 bases from V and 8 bases from J, with 11 bases between. The CDR3 spells CASSQEEVGYEQFF. CDR3 sequence (DNA): TGTGCCAGCAGCCAAGAGGAGGTCGGGTATGAGCAGTTCTTC.

This clonotype was seen a handful of times. V gene TRBV7-3 combines with J gene TRBJ2-7; TRBD2 might be the D (5 bases). The CDR3 runs to 12 residues. The ends were cut back, 5 bases at V and 6 bases at J, with 11 bases in the middle. The germline CDR1 and CDR2 sequences are SGHTA and FQGTGA. Here the CDR3 reads CASSELGFEQYF. In DNA, the CDR3 is TGTGCCAGCAGCGAACTAGGATTCGAGCAGTACTTC.

The CDR3 protein is CASSPPGTGGNYGYTF. CDR3 in DNA: TGTGCCAGCTCACCACCTGGGACAGGGGGTAACTATGGCTACACCTTC. The V gene is TRBV18, the J gene TRBJ1-2; TRBD1 agrees at 11 bases. Germline values: CDR1 KGHSH, CDR2 LQKENI. The CDR3 loop spans 16 amino acids. J lost 1 base, V lost 0 bases, and 1 base had no gene match.

The sample holds a few counts of this clonotype. The chain has TRBV28 and TRBJ1-4; D unclear. V was pared by 6 bases and J by 12 bases, with 17 bases between. Per germline, CDR1 MDHEN and CDR2 SYDVKM. This CDR3 spans 13 amino acids. CDR3 in amino acids: CASSTPAAGQLFF. CDR3 sequence (DNA): TGTGCCAGCAGCACCCCTGCGGCAGGCCAACTGTTTTTT.

This clonotype occurred many times. The chain has TRBV12-3 or TRBV12-4 and TRBJ2-3, with D possibly being TRBD1 or TRBD2 (6 bases each). This CDR3 spans 16 amino acids. Deletions cut 4 bases from V and 0 bases from J, with 14 bases between. In DNA, the CDR3 is TGTGCCAGCAGTTCCTTGAGGGGGACTAGCACAGATACGCAGTATTTT. Translating gives CASSSLRGTSTDTQYF.

V usage is TRBV19 and J usage is TRBJ1-5, with TRBD1 matching 7 bases. Germline CDR1 LNHDA, CDR2 SQIVND (reference sequence). The CDR3 runs to 15 residues. V was pared by 4 bases and J by 2 bases, with 5 bases of the junction left unmatched. DNA for the CDR3: TGTGCCAGTAGTAACAGGGGATGGCGCAATCAGCCCCAGCATTTT. The encoded protein is CASSNRGWRNQPQHF.

This clonotype appeared many times. V is TRBV5-1 and J is TRBJ1-1, with D unresolved. V lost 2 bases and J lost 0, with 8 bases in between. There are 14 residues in the CDR3. Germline V lookup: CDR1 SGHRS, CDR2 YFSETQ. CDR3 in amino acids: CASSFAEMNTEAFF. CDR3 bases: TGCGCCAGCAGCTTCGCAGAAATGAACACTGAAGCTTTCTTT.

This clonotype was counted between two and nine times. This rearrangement joins TRBV24-1 to TRBJ1-2; D ambiguous. The V end was cut by 5 bases, the J end by 3 bases, with 12 bases between. The CDR3 length is 14 residues. CDR1 is KGHDR, CDR2 SFDVKD, per germline. The CDR3 DNA reads as TGTGCCACCAGTGGTGGGAGAGCTTACTATGGCTACACCTTC. Protein product: CATSGGRAYYGYTF.

This clonotype was detected ten times or more. The V gene is TRBV12-3 or TRBV12-4, the J gene TRBJ1-1, with a possible D match to TRBD1 (5 bases). There are 16 residues in the CDR3. V lost 7 bases to trimming and J lost 0 bases, with 18 bases between them. CDR3 DNA sequence: TGTGCCAGCACCGCGGCGGGGGAGATTTTGAACACTGAAGCTTTCTTT. Amino acid sequence: CASTAAGEILNTEAFF.

This rearrangement joins TRBV19 to TRBJ1-5; D may be TRBD1 (5 bases). The CDR3 loop spans 16 amino acids. Per germline, CDR1 LNHDA and CDR2 SQIVND (reference sequence). V was clipped by 4 bases and J by 4 bases, with 17 bases between them. The CDR3 coding sequence is TGTGCCAGTAGTAGCCTTCCGGGGGTGGGGAATCAGCCCCAGCATTTT. As protein: CASSSLPGVGNQPQHF.

This clonotype occurred many times. V and J are TRBV6-1 and TRBJ1-1; 12 bases match TRBD1. V was pared by 7 bases and J by 5 bases, with 8 bases of the junction left unmatched. The CDR3 length is 15 residues. Germline V gene data show CDR1 as MNHNS and CDR2 as SASEGT. The CDR3 protein is CASTPGQGAPTEAFF. In nucleotides, the CDR3 is TGTGCCAGCACCCCGGGACAGGGGGCGCCGACTGAAGCTTTCTTT.

This clonotype was recorded at least ten times. The rearrangement joins TRBV6-1 to TRBJ1-1, with a possible D match to TRBD1 (5 bases). The CDR3 covers 14 residues. Deletions cut 5 bases from V and 0 bases from J, with 10 bases between. Germline V lookup: CDR1 MNHNS, CDR2 SASEGT. CDR3 residues: CASSQTGLNTEAFF. The CDR3 region has the DNA TGTGCCAGCAGTCAAACAGGACTGAACACTGAAGCTTTCTTT.

This clonotype was observed many times. V gene TRBV9 combines with J gene TRBJ2-5; tentative D call: TRBD1 (6 bases). Trimming pared 2 bases from V and 4 bases from J, leaving 12 bases between. Germline values: CDR1 SGDLS, CDR2 YYNGEE. The CDR3 is 14 amino acids. CDR3 sequence: CASSVRGSGETQYF. In DNA form, the CDR3 reads TGTGCCAGCAGCGTCAGGGGATCGGGAGAGACCCAGTACTTC.

This clonotype has a count of ten or more. V usage is TRBV5-1 and J usage is TRBJ1-1, with 10 positions matching TRBD1. The CDR3 runs to 15 residues. Germline CDR1 and CDR2: SGHRS and YFSETQ. The V gene end was trimmed by 0 bases and the J gene end by 5 bases; junction bases not matched to a gene: 4. Written as DNA, the CDR3 is TGCGCCAGCAGCTTGGGGGACAGGGGACAAACTGAAGCTTTCTTT. Encoded protein: CASSLGDRGQTEAFF.

This clonotype has a handful of counts. DNA for the CDR3: TGTGCCAGCAGCGGCAGACTAGGTAGCGGGGGCACAGATACGCAGTATTTT. It specifies CASSGRLGSGGTDTQYF. The rearrangement uses TRBV5-5 and TRBJ2-3; TRBD2 matches at 8 bases. The CDR3 is 17 residues long. From germline, CDR1 is SGHKS and CDR2 YYEKEE (reference sequence). J gave up 1 base and V 4 bases, and 11 bases lay outside the gene matches.

This clonotype was seen at least ten times. V is TRBV5-1 and J is TRBJ1-2; perhaps TRBD1 as D (6 bases). The CDR3 loop spans 12 amino acids. CDR1 and CDR2 from the germline V gene are SGHRS and YFSETQ. The V end was cut by 0 bases, the J end by 8 bases, with 8 bases between. CDR3: CASSLGGAGYTF. DNA for the CDR3: TGCGCCAGCAGCTTGGGGGGGGCCGGCTACACCTTC.

This clonotype was recorded many times. The rearrangement joins TRBV20-1 to TRBJ2-1; 8 bases match TRBD1. The CDR3 has 11 residues. CDR1 is DFQATT and CDR2 is SNEGSKA in the germline V gene (reference sequence). The V and J ends lost 6 bases and 10 bases, in that order; junction bases with no gene match: 5. The CDR3 coding sequence is TGCAGTGCCCCAGACAGGGGCGAGCAGTTCTTC. Encoded protein: CSAPDRGEQFF.

This clonotype appeared a few times. The chain links TRBV6-1 to TRBJ2-5; 8 bases match TRBD1. Trimming cost V 6 bases and J 2 bases; bases outside gene matches: 8. The CDR3 consists of 15 residues. Germline CDR1 reads MNHNS; CDR2 reads SASEGT. The CDR3 sequence is CASRWGQAIQETQYF. The CDR3 nucleotides are TGTGCCAGCAGGTGGGGACAGGCCATACAAGAGACCCAGTACTTC.

This clonotype was observed at least ten times. The chain employs TRBV5-5 and TRBJ1-1; 8 nucleotides line up with TRBD1. V was pared by 2 bases and J by 3 bases, with 6 bases of the junction left unmatched. In germline, CDR1 is SGHKS, CDR2 YYEKEE (reference sequence). The CDR3 is made up of 15 amino acids. The chain's CDR3 is CASSFSQGVYTEAFF. CDR3 nucleotide sequence: TGTGCCAGCAGCTTTTCACAGGGGGTTTACACTGAAGCTTTCTTT. Full variable domain (rest looked up from reference TRBV5-5 and TRBJ1-1): DAGVTQSPTHLIKTRGQQVTLRCSPISGHKSVSWYQQVLGQGPQFIFQYYEKEERGRGNFPDRFSARQFPNYSSELNVNALLLGDSALYLCASSFSQGVYTEAFFGQGTRLTVV.

This sequence joins TRBV9 and TRBJ1-6; D remains ambiguous. Trimming removed 0 bases at V and 10 bases at J, with 8 bases between. Germline CDR1 SGDLS, CDR2 YYNGEE. The CDR3 extends over 13 amino acids. CDR3 DNA sequence: TGTGCCAGCAGCGTAGGATCGGAATCACCCCTCCACTTT. Translating gives CASSVGSESPLHF.